The rows below give T cell receptor beta chains drawn from one sample of a study of blood T cell repertoires in COVID-19. Sequencing used immunoSEQ multiplex PCR; TCRdb keeps in-frame clones, though not all of them. This sample has about 48,000 clones, with about 76% found just once. Sequenced input: peripheral blood. The origin of the receptors is a human donor with active or convalescent COVID-19. The donor label of this sample is uncertain. Both conserved end residues are part of each CDR3. A D gene is named only where the DNA matches it firmly. Clone sizes are given selectively: once, few, many, or a class where the clone is expanded.

TGTGCCAGCAGCCAAGGGAAAGGGACTGAAAAACTATTTTTT CASSQGKGTEKLFF NA TRBV4-2 14 NA TRBJ1-4
TGTGCCAGCAGTGGGGACAGGGGCTACGAGCAGTACTTC CASSGDRGYEQYF TRBD1 TRBV2 13 few TRBJ2-7
TGTGCCATCAGGGCCTCAGGGGCTAGCGGGAGTGGCTACAATGAGCAGTTCTTC CAIRASGASGSGYNEQFF TRBD2 TRBV10-3 18 NA TRBJ2-1
TGTGCCAGCAGCTTAGGGGGAGGGGTCGAGACCCAGTACTTC CASSLGGGVETQYF TRBD2 TRBV7-3 14 NA TRBJ2-5
TGTGCCTGGGAGACAGGCGGTACCTACGAGCAGTACTTC CAWETGGTYEQYF NA TRBV30 13 NA TRBJ2-7
TGTGCCAGCAGCCCTCTTCTCAGGTGGGCGAACACCGGGGAGCTGTTTTTT CASSPLLRWANTGELFF NA TRBV14 17 few TRBJ2-2
TGCAGCGTTGGCAGGGAAGATGGCTACACCTTC CSVGREDGYTF NA TRBV29-1 11 few TRBJ1-2
TGTGCCAGCAGCTTAAGAGCGGGGGACCATACGCAGTATTTT CASSLRAGDHTQYF TRBD2 TRBV7-3 14 NA TRBJ2-3
TGTGCCACCACACAGGGGGAGAACCGGGGTAATGAGCAGTTCTTC CATTQGENRGNEQFF TRBD1 TRBV19 15 NA TRBJ2-1
TGTGCCAGCAGTGAATCCGTTGAAGCTTTCTTT CASSESVEAFF NA TRBV2 11 NA TRBJ1-1
TGTGCCTGGAGTTTGAGCGGTCCCGAGCAGTTCTTC CAWSLSGPEQFF NA TRBV30 12 NA TRBJ2-1
TGTGCCTGGAGAGGCTTGACAGGAAAATCGTCTGGGGCCAACGTCCTGACTTTC CAWRGLTGKSSGANVLTF NA TRBV30 18 NA TRBJ2-6
TGCGCCAGCAGTGAGTGGGGAGGGCGTTACGAGCAGTACTTC CASSEWGGRYEQYF TRBD2 TRBV10-1 14 few TRBJ2-7
TGTGCCAGCAGAGGACAGGGTTTGAATTCACCCCTCCACTTT CASRGQGLNSPLHF TRBD1 TRBV2 14 NA TRBJ1-6
TGTGCCAGCAGCCCGGACACTAGCAATCAGCCCCAGCATTTT CASSPDTSNQPQHF NA TRBV11-2 14 NA TRBJ1-5